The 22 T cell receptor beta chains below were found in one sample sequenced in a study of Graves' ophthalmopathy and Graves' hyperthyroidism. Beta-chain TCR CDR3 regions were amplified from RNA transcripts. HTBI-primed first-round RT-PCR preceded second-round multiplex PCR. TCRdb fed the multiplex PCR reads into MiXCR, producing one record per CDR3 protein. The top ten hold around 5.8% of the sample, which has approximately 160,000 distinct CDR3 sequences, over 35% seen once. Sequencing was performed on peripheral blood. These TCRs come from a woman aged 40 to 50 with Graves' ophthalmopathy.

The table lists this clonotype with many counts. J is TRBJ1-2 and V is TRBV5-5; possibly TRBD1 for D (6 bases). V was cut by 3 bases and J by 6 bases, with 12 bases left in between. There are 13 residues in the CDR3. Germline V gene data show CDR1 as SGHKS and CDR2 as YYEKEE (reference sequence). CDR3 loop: CASSWSGVDGYTF. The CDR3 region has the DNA TGTGCCAGCAGCTGGTCAGGGGTAGATGGCTACACCTTC.

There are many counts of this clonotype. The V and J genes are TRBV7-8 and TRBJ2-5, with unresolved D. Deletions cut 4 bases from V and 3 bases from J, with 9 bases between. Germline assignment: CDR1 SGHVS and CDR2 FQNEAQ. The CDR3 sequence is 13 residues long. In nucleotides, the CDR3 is TGTGCCAGCAGCTGGTCTCTCGAAGAGACCCAGTACTTC. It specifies CASSWSLEETQYF. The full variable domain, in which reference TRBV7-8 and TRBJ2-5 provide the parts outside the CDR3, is GAGVSQSPRYKVAKRGQDVALRCDPISGHVSLFWYQQALGQGPEFLTYFQNEAQLDKSGLPSDRFFAERPEGSVSTLKIQRTQQEDSAVYLCASSWSLEETQYFGPGTRLLVL.

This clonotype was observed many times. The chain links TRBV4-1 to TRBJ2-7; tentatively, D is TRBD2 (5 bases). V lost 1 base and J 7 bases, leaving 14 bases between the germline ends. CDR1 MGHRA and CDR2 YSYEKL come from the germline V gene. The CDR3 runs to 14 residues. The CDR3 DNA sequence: TGCGCCAGCAGCCAAGGGACTTATCGCGGGGAGCAGTACTTC. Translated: CASSQGTYRGEQYF.

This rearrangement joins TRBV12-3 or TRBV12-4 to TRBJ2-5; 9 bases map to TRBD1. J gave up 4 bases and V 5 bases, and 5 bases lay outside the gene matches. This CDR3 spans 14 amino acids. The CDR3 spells CASSRETGGETQYF. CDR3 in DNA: TGTGCCAGCAGTCGCGAGACAGGGGGAGAGACCCAGTACTTC.

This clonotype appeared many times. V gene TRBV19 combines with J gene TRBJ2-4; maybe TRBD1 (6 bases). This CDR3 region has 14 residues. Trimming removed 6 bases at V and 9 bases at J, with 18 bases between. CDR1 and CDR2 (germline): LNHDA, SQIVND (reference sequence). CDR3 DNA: TGTGCCAGTAGAGCACTGGGGGCGAGTGGCATTCAGTACTTC. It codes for CASRALGASGIQYF.

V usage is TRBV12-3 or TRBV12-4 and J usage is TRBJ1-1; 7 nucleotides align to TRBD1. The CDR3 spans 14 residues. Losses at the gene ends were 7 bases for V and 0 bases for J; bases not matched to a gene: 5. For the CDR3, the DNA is TGTGCCAGCACCAGACAGGGTTTGAACACTGAAGCTTTCTTT. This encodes CASTRQGLNTEAFF.

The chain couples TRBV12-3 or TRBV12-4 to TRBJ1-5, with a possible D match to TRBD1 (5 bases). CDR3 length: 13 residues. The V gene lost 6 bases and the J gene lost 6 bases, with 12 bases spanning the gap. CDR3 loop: CASSRDSFQPQHF. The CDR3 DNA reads TGTGCCAGCAGCCGTGACAGTTTTCAGCCCCAGCATTTT.

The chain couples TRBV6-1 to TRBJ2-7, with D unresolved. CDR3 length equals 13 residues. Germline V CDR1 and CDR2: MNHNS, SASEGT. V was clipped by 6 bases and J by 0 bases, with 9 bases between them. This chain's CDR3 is CASSAPVSYEQYF. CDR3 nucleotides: TGTGCCAGCAGCGCTCCGGTCTCCTACGAGCAGTACTTC.

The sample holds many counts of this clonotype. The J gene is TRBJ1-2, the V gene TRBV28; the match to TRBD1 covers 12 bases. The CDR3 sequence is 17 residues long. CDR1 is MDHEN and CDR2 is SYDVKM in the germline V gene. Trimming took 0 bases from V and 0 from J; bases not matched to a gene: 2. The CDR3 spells CASSLWGQGASNYGYTF. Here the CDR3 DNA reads TGTGCCAGCAGTTTATGGGGACAGGGGGCTTCTAACTATGGCTACACCTTC.

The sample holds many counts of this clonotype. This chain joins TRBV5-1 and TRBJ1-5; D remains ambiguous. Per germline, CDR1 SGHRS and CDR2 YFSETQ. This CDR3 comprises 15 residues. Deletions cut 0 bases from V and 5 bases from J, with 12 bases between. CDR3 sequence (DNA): TGCGCCAGCAGCTTGGGAAGTTGGAGCGATCAGCCCCAGCATTTT. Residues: CASSLGSWSDQPQHF.

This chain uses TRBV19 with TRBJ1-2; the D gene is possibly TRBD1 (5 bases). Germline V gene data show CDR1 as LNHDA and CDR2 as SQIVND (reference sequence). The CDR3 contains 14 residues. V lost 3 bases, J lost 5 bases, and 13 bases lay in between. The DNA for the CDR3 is TGTGCCAGTAGTATGACCAACGGGGGGTATGGCTACACCTTC. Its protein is CASSMTNGGYGYTF.

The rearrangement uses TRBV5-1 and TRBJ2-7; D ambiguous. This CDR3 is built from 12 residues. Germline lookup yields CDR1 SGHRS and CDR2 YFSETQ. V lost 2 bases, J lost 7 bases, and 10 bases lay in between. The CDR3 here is CASSFPDGEQYF. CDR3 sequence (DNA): TGCGCCAGCAGCTTCCCTGATGGTGAGCAGTACTTC.

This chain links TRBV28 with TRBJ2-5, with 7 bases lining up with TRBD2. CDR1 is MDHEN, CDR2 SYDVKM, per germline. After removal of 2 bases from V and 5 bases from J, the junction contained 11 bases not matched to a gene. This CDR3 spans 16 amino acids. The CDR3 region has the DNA TGTGCCAGCAGTTTAGGGTCTAGCGGAGGTTGGGAGACCCAGTACTTC. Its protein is CASSLGSSGGWETQYF.

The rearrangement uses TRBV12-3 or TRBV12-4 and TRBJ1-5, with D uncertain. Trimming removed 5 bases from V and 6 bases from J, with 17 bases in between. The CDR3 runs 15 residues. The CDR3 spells CASSPFGRDRQPQHF. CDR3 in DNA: TGTGCCAGCAGTCCTTTCGGGAGGGATCGTCAGCCCCAGCATTTT.

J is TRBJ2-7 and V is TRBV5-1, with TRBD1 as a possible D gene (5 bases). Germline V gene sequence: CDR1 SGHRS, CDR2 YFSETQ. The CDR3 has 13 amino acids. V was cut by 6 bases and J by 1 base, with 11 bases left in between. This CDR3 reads CASTPPGSYEQYF. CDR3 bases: TGCGCCAGCACACCGCCAGGGTCCTACGAGCAGTACTTC.

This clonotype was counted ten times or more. CDR3 sequence reads: CASSEDWGVQETQYF. The CDR3 DNA is TGTGCCAGCAGTGAAGATTGGGGGGTACAAGAGACCCAGTACTTC. V is TRBV6-1 and J is TRBJ2-5, with a possible D match to TRBD2 (6 bases). V was shortened by 1 base and J by 2 bases, with 11 bases between the two germline ends. The length of the CDR3 is 15 residues. The V gene's germline CDR1 is MNHNS and CDR2 SASEGT.

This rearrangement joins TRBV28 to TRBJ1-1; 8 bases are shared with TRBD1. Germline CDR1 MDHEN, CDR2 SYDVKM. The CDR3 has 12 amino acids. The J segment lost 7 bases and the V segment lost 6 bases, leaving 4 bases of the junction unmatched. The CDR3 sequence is CASRNRGFEAFF. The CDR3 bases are TGTGCCAGCAGGAACAGGGGGTTTGAAGCTTTCTTT.

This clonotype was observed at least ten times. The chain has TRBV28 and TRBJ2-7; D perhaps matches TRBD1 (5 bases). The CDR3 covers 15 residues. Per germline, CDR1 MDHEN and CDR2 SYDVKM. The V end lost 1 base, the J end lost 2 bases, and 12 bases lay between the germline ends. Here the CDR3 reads CASSLYGQGTYEQYF. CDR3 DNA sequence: TGTGCCAGCAGTTTATACGGTCAGGGAACCTACGAGCAGTACTTC.

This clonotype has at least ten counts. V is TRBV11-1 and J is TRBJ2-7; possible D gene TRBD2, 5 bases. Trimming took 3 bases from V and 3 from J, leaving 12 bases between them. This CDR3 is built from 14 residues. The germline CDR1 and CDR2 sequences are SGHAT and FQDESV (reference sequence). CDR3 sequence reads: CASSFNRRNYEQYF. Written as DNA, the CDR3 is TGTGCCAGCAGCTTTAATAGGAGGAACTACGAGCAGTACTTC. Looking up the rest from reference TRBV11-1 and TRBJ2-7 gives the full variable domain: EAEVAQSPRYKITEKSQAVAFWCDPISGHATLYWYRQILGQGPELLVQFQDESVVDDSQLPKDRFSAERLKGVDSTLKIQPAELGDSAMYLCASSFNRRNYEQYFGPGTRLTVT.

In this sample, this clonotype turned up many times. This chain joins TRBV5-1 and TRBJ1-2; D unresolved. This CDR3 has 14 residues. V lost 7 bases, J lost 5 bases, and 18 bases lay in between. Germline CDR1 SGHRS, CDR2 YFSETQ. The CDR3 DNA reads TGCGCCAGCGGCCCCGGCCTGACCGCTTATGGCTACACCTTC. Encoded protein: CASGPGLTAYGYTF.

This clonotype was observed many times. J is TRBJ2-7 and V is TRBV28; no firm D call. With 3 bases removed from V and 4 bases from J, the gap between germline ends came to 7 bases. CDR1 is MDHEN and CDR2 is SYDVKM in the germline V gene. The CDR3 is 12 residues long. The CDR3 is CASSLGLYEQYF. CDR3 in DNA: TGTGCCAGCAGTTTGGGGTTATACGAGCAGTACTTC.

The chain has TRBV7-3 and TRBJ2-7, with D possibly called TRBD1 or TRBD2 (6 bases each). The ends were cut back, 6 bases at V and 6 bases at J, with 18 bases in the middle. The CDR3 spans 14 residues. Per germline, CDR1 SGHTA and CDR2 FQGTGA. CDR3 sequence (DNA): TGTGCCAGCAGTCCATTTGGAGGGGGTGGCGAGCAGTACTTC. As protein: CASSPFGGGGEQYF. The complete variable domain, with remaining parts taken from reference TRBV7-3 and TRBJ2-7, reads GAGVSQTPSNKVTEKGKYVELRCDPISGHTALYWYRQSLGQGPEFLIYFQGTGAADDSGLPNDRFFAVRPEGSVSTLKIQRTERGDSAVYLCASSPFGGGGEQYFGPGTRLTVT.